These T cell receptor beta chains were read from a single sample in a study of shared clonotypes between healthy human individuals. The repertoire was sequenced with immunoSEQ multiplex PCR; TCRdb's copy has only in-frame clones and lacks some. The data contain about 2.1 million clones, roughly 93% of them singletons. The sequencing sample was made of naive CD8+ T cells from PBMCs. These receptors were taken from a man aged 18 to 30 in good health. Some clones in this sample may be carry-over from other donors' samples. Each CDR3 is given with its conserved first and last residue. Each record gives: V gene, D gene, J gene, clone size, CDR3 protein, CDR3 DNA. The D gene is left open where the match is weak. Only part of the rows carry a size: once, few, many, or a class if the clone is expanded.

v_gene: TRBV28
d_gene: .
j_gene: TRBJ1-4
abundance: .
CDR3aa: CASAFGGGEKLFF
CDR3nt: TGTGCCAGTGCCTTTGGAGGCGGCGAAAAACTGTTTTTT

v_gene: TRBV5-1
d_gene: TRBD1
j_gene: TRBJ1-1
abundance: .
CDR3aa: CASSKQGTGGDTEAFF
CDR3nt: TGCGCCAGCAGCAAACAGGGAACAGGGGGTGACACTGAAGCTTTCTTT

v_gene: TRBV7-2
d_gene: TRBD2
j_gene: TRBJ2-7
abundance: .
CDR3aa: CASSLGRGLAGSSYEQYF
CDR3nt: TGTGCCAGCAGCTTAGGAAGGGGACTAGCGGGTAGCTCCTACGAGCAGTACTTC

v_gene: TRBV29-1
d_gene: .
j_gene: TRBJ1-2
abundance: few
CDR3aa: CSVNGYTF
CDR3nt: TGCAGCGTTAACGGCTACACCTTC

v_gene: TRBV9
d_gene: TRBD2
j_gene: TRBJ2-7
abundance: .
CDR3aa: CASSAGTSGYYEQYF
CDR3nt: TGTGCCAGCAGCGCAGGGACTAGCGGATACTACGAGCAGTACTTC

v_gene: TRBV19
d_gene: TRBD1
j_gene: TRBJ1-2
abundance: once
CDR3aa: CASSIDGQGFYGYTF
CDR3nt: TGTGCCAGTAGTATAGACGGACAGGGTTTCTATGGCTACACCTTC

v_gene: TRBV7-2
d_gene: TRBD2
j_gene: TRBJ2-7
abundance: .
CDR3aa: CASNPGLAGTYEQYF
CDR3nt: TGTGCCAGCAACCCAGGACTAGCGGGAACCTACGAGCAGTACTTC

v_gene: TRBV7-3
d_gene: TRBD1
j_gene: TRBJ2-5
abundance: .
CDR3aa: CASSPTGGTELYF
CDR3nt: TGTGCCAGCAGCCCAACCGGTGGGACAGAGCTGTACTTC

v_gene: TRBV27
d_gene: TRBD2
j_gene: TRBJ2-7
abundance: .
CDR3aa: CASSPQLADRSYEQYF
CDR3nt: TGTGCCAGCAGTCCTCAACTAGCGGATCGCTCCTACGAGCAGTACTTC

v_gene: TRBV7-6
d_gene: .
j_gene: TRBJ1-1
abundance: .
CDR3aa: CASSTDPTRMNTEAFF
CDR3nt: TGTGCCAGCAGCACAGACCCTACCAGAATGAACACTGAAGCTTTCTTT

v_gene: TRBV7-6
d_gene: TRBD2
j_gene: TRBJ2-1
abundance: .
CDR3aa: CASSRLADYNEQFF
CDR3nt: TGTGCCAGCAGCCGACTAGCGGATTACAATGAGCAGTTCTTC

v_gene: TRBV27
d_gene: .
j_gene: TRBJ2-6
abundance: .
CDR3aa: CASSSAGMISGANVLTF
CDR3nt: TGTGCCAGCAGTTCGGCGGGGATGATCTCTGGGGCCAACGTCCTGACTTTC

v_gene: TRBV27
d_gene: .
j_gene: TRBJ2-1
abundance: .
CDR3aa: CASSLSRRHEQFF
CDR3nt: TGTGCCAGCAGTTTATCCAGAAGGCATGAGCAGTTCTTC

v_gene: TRBV4-1
d_gene: TRBD1
j_gene: TRBJ1-2
abundance: .
CDR3aa: CASSQNWDSNYGYTF
CDR3nt: TGCGCCAGCAGCCAAAACTGGGACAGTAACTATGGCTACACCTTC

v_gene: TRBV4-3
d_gene: .
j_gene: TRBJ2-6
abundance: .
CDR3aa: CASSQDIPGSVANVLTF
CDR3nt: TGCGCCAGCAGCCAAGACATTCCTGGGAGTGTCGCCAACGTCCTGACTTTC

v_gene: TRBV9
d_gene: TRBD1
j_gene: TRBJ1-2
abundance: .
CDR3aa: CASSVGGQGADGYTF
CDR3nt: TGTGCCAGCAGCGTAGGGGGACAGGGGGCGGATGGCTACACCTTC

v_gene: TRBV27
d_gene: TRBD1
j_gene: TRBJ1-4
abundance: few
CDR3aa: CASSSRQGAGKLFF
CDR3nt: TGTGCCAGCAGTTCAAGACAGGGGGCGGGAAAACTGTTTTTT

v_gene: TRBV28
d_gene: TRBD2
j_gene: TRBJ2-3
abundance: .
CDR3aa: CASSSIAGAWSTDTQYF
CDR3nt: TGTGCCAGCAGTTCAATAGCGGGAGCGTGGAGCACAGATACGCAGTATTTT

v_gene: TRBV13
d_gene: .
j_gene: TRBJ1-2
abundance: .
CDR3aa: CASSLGRGGGYTF
CDR3nt: TGTGCCAGCAGCTTAGGTCGTGGGGGCGGCTACACCTTC

v_gene: TRBV4-1
d_gene: .
j_gene: TRBJ1-4
abundance: .
CDR3aa: CASSKTGRDEKLFF
CDR3nt: TGCGCCAGCAGCAAGACTGGGCGGGATGAAAAACTGTTTTTT

v_gene: TRBV7-9
d_gene: TRBD2
j_gene: TRBJ2-1
abundance: .
CDR3aa: CASSQIAGDHSYNEQFF
CDR3nt: TGTGCCAGCAGCCAAATTGCGGGAGACCACTCCTACAATGAGCAGTTCTTC

v_gene: TRBV6-5
d_gene: .
j_gene: TRBJ2-7
abundance: once
CDR3aa: CASSYAAGYEQYF
CDR3nt: TGTGCCAGCAGTTACGCGGCAGGGTACGAGCAGTACTTC

v_gene: TRBV27
d_gene: .
j_gene: TRBJ2-1
abundance: .
CDR3aa: CASSFLNEQFF
CDR3nt: TGTGCCAGCAGTTTTCTTAATGAGCAGTTCTTC

v_gene: TRBV7-9
d_gene: .
j_gene: TRBJ2-7
abundance: .
CDR3aa: CASSSGPIYEQYF
CDR3nt: TGTGCCAGCAGCTCGGGACCGATCTACGAGCAGTACTTC

v_gene: TRBV29-1
d_gene: .
j_gene: TRBJ1-1
abundance: .
CDR3aa: CSVEAGNTEAFF
CDR3nt: TGCAGCGTTGAAGCGGGGAACACTGAAGCTTTCTTT

v_gene: TRBV27
d_gene: .
j_gene: TRBJ2-1
abundance: .
CDR3aa: CASSTPGNEQFF
CDR3nt: TGTGCCAGCAGTACCCCGGGCAATGAGCAGTTCTTC

v_gene: TRBV19
d_gene: .
j_gene: TRBJ2-3
abundance: .
CDR3aa: CASTATRSTDTQYF
CDR3nt: TGTGCCAGTACAGCTACCAGGAGCACAGATACGCAGTATTTT

v_gene: TRBV9
d_gene: .
j_gene: TRBJ1-1
abundance: .
CDR3aa: CASSAGGQNTEAFF
CDR3nt: TGTGCCAGCAGCGCCGGAGGACAGAACACTGAAGCTTTCTTT

v_gene: TRBV4-2
d_gene: .
j_gene: TRBJ2-5
abundance: .
CDR3aa: CASSGAGETRYF
CDR3nt: TGTGCCAGCTCCGGGGCCGGAGAGACCCGGTACTTC

v_gene: TRBV7-9
d_gene: .
j_gene: TRBJ2-3
abundance: .
CDR3aa: CASSLLGVDTQYF
CDR3nt: TGTGCCAGCAGCTTACTTGGGGTAGATACGCAGTATTTT

v_gene: TRBV27
d_gene: .
j_gene: TRBJ2-5
abundance: .
CDR3aa: CASSSYGETQYF
CDR3nt: TGTGCCAGCAGCTCGTACGGAGAGACCCAGTACTTC

v_gene: TRBV7-9
d_gene: .
j_gene: TRBJ2-7
abundance: .
CDR3aa: CAAGRITPYEQYF
CDR3nt: TGTGCCGCAGGGCGGATCACACCCTACGAGCAGTACTTC

v_gene: TRBV4-1
d_gene: .
j_gene: TRBJ1-5
abundance: .
CDR3aa: CASSQGNQPQHF
CDR3nt: TGCGCCAGCAGCCAAGGAAATCAGCCCCAGCATTTT

v_gene: TRBV28
d_gene: TRBD1
j_gene: TRBJ2-3
abundance: .
CDR3aa: CASTDRGSTDTQYF
CDR3nt: TGTGCCAGCACGGACAGGGGGAGCACAGATACGCAGTATTTT

v_gene: TRBV6-5
d_gene: .
j_gene: TRBJ2-2
abundance: .
CDR3aa: CASSYSRAAGELFF
CDR3nt: TGTGCCAGCAGTTACTCGCGTGCGGCCGGGGAGCTGTTTTTT